The rows below give T cell receptor beta chains drawn from one sample of a study of CD8 T cells in Susac syndrome. TCRdb itself ran the immunoSEQ multiplex PCR reads through MiXCR, one entry per CDR3 protein. The sample contains 150,000 to 200,000 distinct CDR3 sequences, around 95% of which appear only once. The material sequenced was CD4+ T cells from PBMCs. The source of these receptors is a human donor with multiple sclerosis. Each CDR3 is given with its conserved first and last residue. The D gene is left open where the match is weak. Where a row states a size, it is once, few, many or the class of an expanded clone; other rows omit it.

clone_size | d_call | j_call | v_call | cdr3_aa | cdr3_nt
. | . | TRBJ2-5 | TRBV30 | CAWSTVPGVLQETQYF | TGTGCCTGGAGCACCGTACCCGGGGTCCTGCAAGAGACCCAGTACTTC
. | . | TRBJ2-1 | TRBV18 | CASSPRVPPDNEQFF | TGTGCCAGCTCACCGCGGGTCCCCCCGGACAATGAGCAGTTCTTC
. | . | TRBJ1-6 | TRBV5-1 | CASSLERPGYSPLHF | TGCGCCAGCAGCTTGGAACGCCCAGGGTATTCACCCCTCCACTTT
. | . | TRBJ1-1 | TRBV29-1 | CSVDKVNTEAFF | TGCAGCGTTGATAAGGTCAACACTGAAGCTTTCTTT
. | . | TRBJ1-2 | TRBV4-3 | CASSRDRTDNYGYTF | TGCGCCAGCAGCCGAGACAGGACAGATAACTATGGCTACACCTTC
. | TRBD1 | TRBJ2-3 | TRBV30 | CAWSIGWTGEADTQYF | TGTGCCTGGAGTATTGGTTGGACAGGGGAAGCAGATACGCAGTATTTT
. | . | TRBJ2-1 | TRBV29-1 | CSSHRGTSSYNEQFF | TGCAGCTCCCACCGGGGCACTAGCTCCTACAATGAGCAGTTCTTC
. | TRBD2 | TRBJ2-7 | TRBV29-1 | CSVASGGNYEQYF | TGCAGCGTGGCTAGCGGGGGGAACTACGAGCAGTACTTC
. | . | TRBJ1-1 | TRBV29-1 | CSCRNTEAFF | TGCAGCTGTAGGAACACTGAAGCTTTCTTT
. | . | TRBJ2-5 | TRBV30 | CAWRIRGKRETQYF | TGTGCCTGGAGGATAAGGGGCAAGCGAGAGACCCAGTACTTC
. | . | TRBJ1-1 | TRBV18 | CASNRQSTEAFF | TGTGCCAGCAACCGACAGAGCACTGAAGCTTTCTTT
once | . | TRBJ2-7 | TRBV14 | CASSQDWQVKYF | TGTGCCAGCAGCCAAGATTGGCAGGTGAAGTACTTC
once | . | TRBJ1-1 | TRBV9 | CASSVSGAGYEAFF | TGTGCCAGCAGCGTATCCGGGGCCGGATATGAAGCTTTCTTT
. | . | TRBJ1-2 | TRBV3-1 | CASSLAGGSSGYTF | TGTGCCAGCAGCCTGGCGGGGGGATCGTCAGGCTACACCTTC
. | . | TRBJ1-5 | TRBV20-1 | CSARDPGSSNQPQHF | TGCAGTGCTAGAGATCCAGGATCCAGCAATCAGCCCCAGCATTTT
. | . | TRBJ2-6 | TRBV6-6 | CASSYFSGANVLTF | TGTGCCAGCAGTTACTTTTCTGGGGCCAACGTCCTGACTTTC
. | . | TRBJ2-5 | TRBV3-1 | CASSQVGGETQYF | TGTGCCAGCAGCCAAGTGGGGGGAGAGACCCAGTACTTC
. | TRBD1 | TRBJ2-3 | TRBV5-1 | CASSLWGQYTDTQYF | TGCGCCAGCAGCTTGTGGGGACAGTACACAGATACGCAGTATTTT
once | . | TRBJ2-7 | TRBV20-1 | CSAWGSARGDEQYF | TGCAGTGCCTGGGGTAGCGCAAGGGGGGACGAGCAGTACTTC
. | TRBD2 | TRBJ2-5 | TRBV29-1 | CSVEIHRGLQETQYF | TGCAGCGTTGAAATACATAGGGGACTACAAGAGACCCAGTACTTC
. | TRBD1 | TRBJ1-2 | TRBV6-5 | CASRRPGQGYGYTF | TGTGCCAGCAGACGCCCGGGACAGGGGTATGGCTACACCTTC
once | . | TRBJ1-2 | TRBV20-1 | CSVPREGRYGYTF | TGCAGTGTACCTCGAGAGGGAAGATATGGCTACACCTTC
once | . | TRBJ2-5 | TRBV20-1 | CSASHLRGAGAQYF | TGCAGTGCTAGCCACCTGAGGGGGGCGGGGGCCCAGTACTTC
. | . | TRBJ2-7 | TRBV19 | CASSDGTRPTHEQYF | TGTGCCAGTAGTGACGGGACCCGCCCAACGCACGAGCAGTACTTC
. | TRBD1 | TRBJ1-3 | TRBV6-6 | CASSYRVQGVSIYF | TGTGCCAGCAGTTACCGCGTGCAGGGGGTATCCATATATTTT
. | . | TRBJ1-5 | TRBV15 | CATSRVGREQHF | TGTGCCACCAGCAGAGTAGGCAGGGAGCAGCATTTT
. | . | TRBJ2-7 | TRBV29-1 | CSARGPSYEQYF | TGCAGCGCTCGAGGCCCTTCCTACGAGCAGTACTTC
. | TRBD2 | TRBJ2-5 | TRBV15 | CATSSLTSGGQETQYF | TGTGCCACCAGCAGCCTGACTAGCGGGGGGCAAGAGACCCAGTACTTC
. | TRBD1 | TRBJ1-1 | TRBV27 | CASSSNRGRGTEAFF | TGTGCCAGCAGTTCCAACAGGGGGCGGGGGACTGAAGCTTTCTTT
once | . | TRBJ1-1 | TRBV27 | CASSSWEGKAEAFF | TGTGCCAGCAGTTCCTGGGAGGGAAAGGCTGAAGCTTTCTTT
. | . | TRBJ1-5 | TRBV30 | CAWSFAGGTQPQHF | TGTGCCTGGAGTTTCGCAGGAGGTACTCAGCCCCAGCATTTT
. | . | TRBJ2-3 | TRBV6-6 | CASSSVPFQDTQYF | TGTGCCAGCAGTTCAGTCCCTTTCCAGGATACGCAGTATTTT
. | TRBD1 | TRBJ1-2 | TRBV29-1 | CSVGDRDLRGYTF | TGCAGCGTTGGAGACAGGGACCTCCGGGGCTACACCTTC
. | . | TRBJ1-1 | TRBV12-3/TRBV12-4 | CASSLVATGTEAFF | TGTGCCAGCAGTTTAGTGGCTACGGGCACTGAAGCTTTCTTT
. | TRBD1 | TRBJ2-2 | TRBV6-6 | CASSEGATGELFF | TGTGCCAGCAGCGAGGGGGCCACCGGGGAGCTGTTTTTT
. | . | TRBJ1-6 | TRBV5-1 | CASSSNGERSSPLHF | TGCGCCAGCAGCTCGAACGGGGAGAGAAGTTCACCCCTCCACTTT
. | . | TRBJ2-1 | TRBV25-1 | CASSDLDSRSYNEQFF | TGTGCCAGCAGTGATCTCGACTCGCGCTCCTACAATGAGCAGTTCTTC
. | TRBD1 | TRBJ2-7 | TRBV27 | CASSSRTGEGYEQYF | TGTGCCAGCAGTTCCCGGACAGGGGAGGGCTACGAGCAGTACTTC
. | TRBD2 | TRBJ2-3 | TRBV25-1 | CASSSSLTSGTGDTQYF | TGTGCCAGCAGTTCCTCTTTGACTAGCGGGACGGGGGATACGCAGTATTTT
. | . | TRBJ2-3 | TRBV11-2 | CASSLESWGSSGTDTQYF | TGTGCCAGCAGCTTAGAGTCGTGGGGCTCTAGCGGCACAGATACGCAGTATTTT
. | TRBD1 | TRBJ2-3 | TRBV30 | CAWSEITGGTQYF | TGTGCCTGGAGCGAAATCACAGGGGGAACGCAGTATTTT
. | TRBD2 | TRBJ2-1 | TRBV27 | CASRLSGGSYNEQFF | TGTGCCAGCAGGCTTAGCGGGGGCTCCTACAATGAGCAGTTCTTC
. | . | TRBJ2-3 | TRBV29-1 | CSVASRGGPATQYF | TGCAGCGTTGCTTCCCGGGGCGGGCCGGCTACGCAGTATTTT
. | . | TRBJ1-2 | TRBV7-2 | CASSLGYRDYGYTF | TGTGCCAGCAGCTTAGGGTATCGTGACTATGGCTACACCTTC
. | . | TRBJ1-5 | TRBV9 | CASSQEGRSQPQHF | TGTGCCAGCAGCCAAGAAGGGAGGAGTCAGCCCCAGCATTTT
. | TRBD1 | TRBJ2-5 | TRBV12-3/TRBV12-4 | CASSSTEWTGEETQYF | TGTGCCAGCAGTTCCACTGAATGGACAGGGGAAGAGACCCAGTACTTC
. | . | TRBJ1-5 | TRBV9 | CASSVDPGRNQPQHF | TGTGCCAGCAGCGTAGACCCGGGGCGAAATCAGCCCCAGCATTTT
. | TRBD1 | TRBJ2-6 | TRBV5-1 | CASSADGTAFNVLTF | TGCGCCAGCAGCGCAGACGGGACAGCTTTTAACGTCCTGACTTTC
. | TRBD1 | TRBJ2-5 | TRBV20-1 | CSAKLGTGHNQETQYF | TGCAGTGCCAAGCTGGGGACAGGCCACAACCAAGAGACCCAGTACTTC
. | . | TRBJ2-2 | TRBV29-1 | CSVDPSNTGELFF | TGCAGCGTTGATCCCTCGAACACCGGGGAGCTGTTTTTT
. | TRBD1 | TRBJ1-6 | TRBV5-1 | CASSAQGANSPLHF | TGCGCCAGCAGCGCTCAGGGGGCCAATTCACCCCTCCACTTT
. | . | TRBJ1-2 | TRBV5-4 | CASSRDIEGYTF | TGTGCCAGCAGCCGGGACATCGAAGGCTACACCTTC
. | TRBD2 | TRBJ2-3 | TRBV20-1 | CSARGSGVESSTDTQYF | TGCAGTGCTAGGGGTAGCGGGGTAGAATCTAGCACAGATACGCAGTATTTT
. | . | TRBJ2-7 | TRBV7-2 | CASSPIGDEQYF | TGTGCCAGCAGCCCCATCGGGGATGAGCAGTACTTC